The subject of this entry is one T cell receptor (beta chain). Its target antigen remains unknown. These data originate in a study of monozygotic twins with inflammatory bowel disease (dated by TCRdb to the late 2010s). About the full investigation: A total of around 30 monozygotic twin pairs were included in the full study, comprising nine German pairs (four IBD-concordant, five IBD-discordant) and 19 IBD-discordant Danish pairs. Within discordant pairs, disease-associated traits were sought mainly by comparing IBD patients with their genetically identical healthy co-twins. Each individual had, on average, about 151 000 unique TCRalpha sequences and 181 000 unique TCRbeta sequences available for analysis. General findings and caveats noted by the study authors: Repertoire similarity did not differ between concordant and discordant twins, which could be due to limited statistical power. IBD patients shared fewer clonotypes with other individuals than healthy twins did, most markedly in patients showing signs of disease activity. Because patients received different immunosuppressive treatments, the repertoires may have picked up extra background noise and variability between individuals. The analysis was unable to tell apart different T cell subtypes. No single strong signal or clonotype linked to IBD turned up in the results, so the idea that one exists was not supported. IBD patients had lower TCRbeta repertoire diversity, measured by the inverse Simpson index, than their healthy co-twins.

From each donor, an approximately 2.3 ml peripheral blood sample was drawn into PAXgene tubes and stored at -80 degrees C. Total RNA was isolated from whole blood with the PAXgene blood miRNA kit on an automated QIAcube, without T cell sorting. Peripheral blood from monozygotic twin pairs concordant or discordant for inflammatory bowel disease was subjected to deep TCRalpha and TCRbeta repertoire profiling with unique molecular barcoding. For every twin pair, smoking habits were documented, and each individual was categorised as a current, former or never smoker. Library prep was done by 5' RACE. Each TCR library was prepared from 3,500 to 4,500 ng of total RNA. For each sample, cDNA synthesis was carried out in eight separate reactions using SMARTScribe reverse transcriptase. During cDNA synthesis, unique molecular identifiers containing a 6-nucleotide sample barcode were introduced by template switching. TCRalpha and TCRbeta cDNA was amplified by two nested PCRs of roughly 15 and 9 cycles, with bead purification after each PCR. Before amplification, the cDNA was treated with uracil DNA-glycosylase and purified using the QIAquick PCR purification kit. The second PCR added Illumina TruSeq-compatible adapters along with sample-specific barcodes. TapeStation and Qubit were used to check library quality and concentration, and about 5.2 ng of each library went into the pool. Sequencing of the pooled libraries was done on an Illumina HiSeq2500 single-index Rapid Run using custom sequencing primers and 2 x 100 bp reads. Concerning the study's data processing: PCR and sequencing errors were corrected by UMI-based consensus assembly using MiGEC version 1.2.6. MiXCR version 2.1.1 handled V(D)J alignment, clonotype assembly and CDR3 extraction. Gene usage, clonotype sharing and MAIT/NKT TCR abundance were normalised by analysing the top 1000, 10 000 and 20 000 clonotypes per sample. Diversity was computed as the inverse Simpson index with the vegan R package after downsampling to 27 000 UMIs. Paired Mann-Whitney U tests were applied to discordant twin pairs, with Benjamini-Hochberg correction for multiple testing. TCRdb reprocessed the reads; each CDR3 protein sequence makes one entry, and DNA is unavailable. The V and J calls were determined by TCRdb, not by the authors. The table for this sample lists around 380,000 distinct CDR3 sequences. The ten most abundant clones make up around 2.5% of the sample.

There are 12 amino acids in the CDR3, from cysteine to phenylalanine inclusive. The coding DNA is unavailable. Based on the germline V gene, the CDR1 and CDR2 sequences are SQVTM and ANQGSEA. The receptor's source is a human donor with ulcerative colitis or Crohn's disease, or a healthy co-twin of an affected twin (not recorded which). Material: blood. The chain is encoded by TRBV29-1 joined to TRBJ1-2; TCRdb names TRBD1, which stays unverified in the absence of DNA. The CDR3 protein sequence reads: CSVRTEKGGYTF.